This T cell receptor (beta chain) was captured in a study of sequential checkpoint blockade in melanoma. Study summary: About 88 pretreatment tumor DNA samples were TCRβ immunosequenced.

Method: immunoSEQ multiplex PCR; TCRdb's copy keeps in-frame clones and lacks some. This sample carries about 9,600 clones, 24% of them seen once, and the ten largest clones take roughly a sixth. Treatment denoted: randomized to nivolumab then ipilimumab (arm A) or the reverse (arm B). The CDR3 covers 14 residues. V was shortened by 3 bases and J by 5 bases, with 14 bases between the two germline ends. Germline V gene sequence: CDR1 SGHNT, CDR2 YENEEA. There are a few counts of this clone. What it recognizes is unknown. The study, taken as a whole, reports: Mutational load did not correlate with tumor T-cell fraction or clonality. About 30 times likelier clinical benefit followed increased tumor T-cell fraction and clonality.

This rearrangement joins TRBV11-3 to TRBJ2-7, with D tentatively TRBD1 or TRBD2 (5 bases each). The clonotype originates from a human donor with melanoma. This material consisted of tumor tissue (inferred from file names), taken from a patient given nivolumab and ipilimumab in sequence. The CDR3 DNA follows: TGTGCCAGCAGCTTTGGGGGTAGTTTAAACGAGCAGTACTTC. It specifies CASSFGGSLNEQYF.